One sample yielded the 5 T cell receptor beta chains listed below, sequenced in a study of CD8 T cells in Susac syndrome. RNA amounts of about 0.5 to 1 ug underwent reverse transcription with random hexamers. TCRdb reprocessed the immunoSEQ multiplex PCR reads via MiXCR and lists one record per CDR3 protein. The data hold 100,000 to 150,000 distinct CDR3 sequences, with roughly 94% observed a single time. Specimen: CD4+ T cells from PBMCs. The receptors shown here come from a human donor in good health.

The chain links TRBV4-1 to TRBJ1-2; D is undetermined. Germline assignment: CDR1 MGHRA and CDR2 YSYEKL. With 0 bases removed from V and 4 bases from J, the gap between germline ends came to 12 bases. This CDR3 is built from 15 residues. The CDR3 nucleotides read TGCGCCAGCAGCCAAGAGTCTGGGGTTCCCTATGGCTACACCTTC. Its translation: CASSQESGVPYGYTF.

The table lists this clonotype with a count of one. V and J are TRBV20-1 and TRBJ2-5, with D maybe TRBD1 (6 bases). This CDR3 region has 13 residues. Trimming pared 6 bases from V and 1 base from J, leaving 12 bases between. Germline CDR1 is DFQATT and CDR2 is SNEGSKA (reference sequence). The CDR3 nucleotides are TGCAGTGCGCCCGGACAGCCCCAAGAGACCCAGTACTTC. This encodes CSAPGQPQETQYF.

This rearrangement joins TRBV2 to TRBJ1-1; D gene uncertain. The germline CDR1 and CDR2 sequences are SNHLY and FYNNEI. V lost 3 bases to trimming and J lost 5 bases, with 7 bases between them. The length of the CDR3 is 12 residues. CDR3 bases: TGTGCCAGCAGTGACAGTTGGACTGAAGCTTTCTTT. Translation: CASSDSWTEAFF.

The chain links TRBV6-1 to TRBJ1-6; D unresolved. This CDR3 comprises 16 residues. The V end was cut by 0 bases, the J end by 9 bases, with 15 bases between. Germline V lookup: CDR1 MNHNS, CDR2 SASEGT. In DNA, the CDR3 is TGTGCCAGCAGTGAAGCGACGACACCCGAGGGTTCACCCCTCCACTTT. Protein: CASSEATTPEGSPLHF.

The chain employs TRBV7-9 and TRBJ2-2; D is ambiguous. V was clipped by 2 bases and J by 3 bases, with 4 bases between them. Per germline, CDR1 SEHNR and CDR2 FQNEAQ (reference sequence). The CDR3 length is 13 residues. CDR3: CASSLQYTGELFF. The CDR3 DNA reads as TGTGCCAGCAGCTTACAATACACCGGGGAGCTGTTTTTT.